This TCR beta chain was captured in a study of T cells in Graves' hyperthyroidism and ophthalmopathy. A Clinical Activity Score of at least 3, a NOSPECS grade of at least 4 and a duration under 3 months were recorded in the ophthalmopathy patients. The investigators amplified TCR beta CDR3 regions from RNA transcripts. Carried out on the TCR CDR3, a first-round RT-PCR used the HTBI primer set. TCRdb reanalysed the multiplex PCR reads using MiXCR and keeps one entry per CDR3 protein. The table has roughly 280,000 distinct CDR3 sequences, over 15% seen once. The CDR3 has 13 residues. CDR1 is DFQATT, CDR2 SNEGSKA, per germline (reference sequence). V lost 6 bases to trimming and J lost 2 bases, with 13 bases between them. In its sample, this clonotype was seen a few times.

Specimen: blood. This receptor was identified in a woman aged 55-69 years with Graves' ophthalmopathy. The chain couples TRBV20-1 to TRBJ1-2, with TRBD1 as a possible D gene (5 bases). CDR3 amino acids: CSADHRGNYGYTF. CDR3 sequence (DNA): TGCAGTGCGGATCATCGGGGCAACTATGGCTACACCTTC.